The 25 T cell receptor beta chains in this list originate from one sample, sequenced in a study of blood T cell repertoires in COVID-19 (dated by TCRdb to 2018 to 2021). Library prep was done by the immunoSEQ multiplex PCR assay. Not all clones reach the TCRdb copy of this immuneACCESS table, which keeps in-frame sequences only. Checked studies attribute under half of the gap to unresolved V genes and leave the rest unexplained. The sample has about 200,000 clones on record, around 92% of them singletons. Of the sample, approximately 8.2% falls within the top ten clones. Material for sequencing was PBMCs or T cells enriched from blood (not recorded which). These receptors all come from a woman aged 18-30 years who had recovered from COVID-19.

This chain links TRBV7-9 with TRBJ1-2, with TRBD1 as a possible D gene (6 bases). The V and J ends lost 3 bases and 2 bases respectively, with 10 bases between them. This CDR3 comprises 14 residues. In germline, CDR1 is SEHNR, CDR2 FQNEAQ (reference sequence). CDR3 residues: CASSFGQINYGYTF. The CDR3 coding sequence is TGTGCCAGCAGCTTCGGACAGATAAACTATGGCTACACCTTC.

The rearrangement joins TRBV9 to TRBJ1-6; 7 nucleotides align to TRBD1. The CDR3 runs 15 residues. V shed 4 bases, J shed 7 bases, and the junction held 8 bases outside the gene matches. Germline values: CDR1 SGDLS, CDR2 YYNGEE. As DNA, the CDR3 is TGTGCCAGCAGCACGACGACAGGGACAAATTCACCCCTCCACTTT. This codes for CASSTTTGTNSPLHF.

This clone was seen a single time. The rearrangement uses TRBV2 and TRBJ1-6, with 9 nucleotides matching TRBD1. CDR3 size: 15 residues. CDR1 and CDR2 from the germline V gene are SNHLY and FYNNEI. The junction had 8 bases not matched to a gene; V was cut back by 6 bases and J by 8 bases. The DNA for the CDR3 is TGTGCCAGCAGCGCTTCCGGGACAGGGTATTCACCCCTCCACTTT. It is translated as CASSASGTGYSPLHF. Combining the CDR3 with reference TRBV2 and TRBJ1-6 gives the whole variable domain EPEVTQTPSHQVTQMGQEVILRCVPISNHLYFYWYRQILGQKVEFLVSFYNNEISEKSEIFDDQFSVERPDGSNFTLKIRSTKLEDSAMYFCASSASGTGYSPLHFGNGTRLTVT.

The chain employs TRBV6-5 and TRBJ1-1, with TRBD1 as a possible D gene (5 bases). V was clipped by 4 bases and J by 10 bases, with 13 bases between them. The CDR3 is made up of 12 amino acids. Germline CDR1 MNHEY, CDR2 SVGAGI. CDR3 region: CASSSPGGGAFF. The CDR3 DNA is TGTGCCAGCAGTTCTCCCGGGGGGGGAGCTTTCTTT.

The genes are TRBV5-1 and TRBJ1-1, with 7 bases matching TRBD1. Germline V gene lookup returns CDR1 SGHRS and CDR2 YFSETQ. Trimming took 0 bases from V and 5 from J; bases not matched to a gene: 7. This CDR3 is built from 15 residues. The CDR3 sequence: CASSLEGGRGTEAFF. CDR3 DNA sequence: TGCGCCAGCAGCTTGGAAGGGGGCAGGGGAACTGAAGCTTTCTTT. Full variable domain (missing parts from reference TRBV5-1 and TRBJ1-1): KAGVTQTPRYLIKTRGQQVTLSCSPISGHRSVSWYQQTPGQGLQFLFEYFSETQRNKGNFPGRFSGRQFSNSRSEMNVSTLELGDSALYLCASSLEGGRGTEAFFGQGTRLTVV.

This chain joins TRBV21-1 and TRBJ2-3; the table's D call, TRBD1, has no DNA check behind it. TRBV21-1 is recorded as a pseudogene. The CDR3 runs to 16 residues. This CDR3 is CASSKAEDRAADTQYF. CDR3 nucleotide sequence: TGTGCCAGCAGCAAAGCGGAGGACAGGGCTGCAGATACGCAGTATTTT.

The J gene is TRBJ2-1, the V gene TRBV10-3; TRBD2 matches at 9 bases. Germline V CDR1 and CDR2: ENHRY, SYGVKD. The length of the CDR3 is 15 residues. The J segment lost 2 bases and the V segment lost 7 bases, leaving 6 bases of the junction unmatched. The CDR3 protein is CAITSSGETYNEQFF. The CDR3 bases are TGTGCCATCACCTCTAGCGGGGAAACCTACAATGAGCAGTTCTTC.

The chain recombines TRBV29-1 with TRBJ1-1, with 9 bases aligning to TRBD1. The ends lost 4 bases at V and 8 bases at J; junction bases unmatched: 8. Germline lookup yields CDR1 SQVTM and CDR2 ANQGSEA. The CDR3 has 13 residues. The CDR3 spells CSVVGDRGSEAFF. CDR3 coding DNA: TGCAGCGTTGTTGGAGACAGGGGGTCAGAAGCTTTCTTT.

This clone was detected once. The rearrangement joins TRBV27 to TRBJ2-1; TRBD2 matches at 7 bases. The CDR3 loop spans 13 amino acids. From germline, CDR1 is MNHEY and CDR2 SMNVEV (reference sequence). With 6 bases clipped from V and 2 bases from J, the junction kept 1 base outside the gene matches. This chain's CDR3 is CASRGGTYNEQFF. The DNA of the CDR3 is TGTGCCAGCAGGGGGGGGACCTACAATGAGCAGTTCTTC.

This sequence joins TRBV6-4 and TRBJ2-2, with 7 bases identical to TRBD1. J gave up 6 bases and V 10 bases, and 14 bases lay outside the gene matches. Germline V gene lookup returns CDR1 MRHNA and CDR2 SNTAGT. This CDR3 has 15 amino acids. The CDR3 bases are TGTGCCACTCGTCCGGGAAGGGGGCGCCCCGGGGAGCTGTTTTTT. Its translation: CATRPGRGRPGELFF.

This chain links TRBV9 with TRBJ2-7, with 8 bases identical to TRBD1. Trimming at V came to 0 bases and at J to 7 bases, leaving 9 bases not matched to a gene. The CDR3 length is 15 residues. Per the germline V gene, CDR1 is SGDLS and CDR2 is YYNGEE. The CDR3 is CASSVVGTGDGEQYF. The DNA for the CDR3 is TGTGCCAGCAGCGTAGTGGGGACAGGAGACGGGGAGCAGTACTTC.

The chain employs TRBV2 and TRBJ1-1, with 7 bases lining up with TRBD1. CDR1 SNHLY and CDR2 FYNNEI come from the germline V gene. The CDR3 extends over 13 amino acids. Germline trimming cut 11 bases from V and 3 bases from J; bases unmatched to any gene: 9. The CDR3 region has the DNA TGTGCCGGAGGGGGCGTGCGGGACACTGAAGCTTTCTTT. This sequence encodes CAGGGVRDTEAFF. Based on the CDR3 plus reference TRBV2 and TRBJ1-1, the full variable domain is EPEVTQTPSHQVTQMGQEVILRCVPISNHLYFYWYRQILGQKVEFLVSFYNNEISEKSEIFDDQFSVERPDGSNFTLKIRSTKLEDSAMYFCAGGGVRDTEAFFGQGTRLTVV.

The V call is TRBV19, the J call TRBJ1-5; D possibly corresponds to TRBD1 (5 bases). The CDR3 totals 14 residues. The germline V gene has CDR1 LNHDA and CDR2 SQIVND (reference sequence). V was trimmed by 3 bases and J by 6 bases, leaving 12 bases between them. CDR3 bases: TGTGCCAGTAGTATGTACAGGTCCGGTCAGCCCCAGCATTTT. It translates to CASSMYRSGQPQHF. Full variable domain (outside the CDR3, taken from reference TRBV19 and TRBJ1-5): DGGITQSPKYLFRKEGQNVTLSCEQNLNHDAMYWYRQDPGQGLRLIYYSQIVNDFQKGDIAEGYSVSREKKESFPLTVTSAQKNPTAFYLCASSMYRSGQPQHFGDGTRLSIL.

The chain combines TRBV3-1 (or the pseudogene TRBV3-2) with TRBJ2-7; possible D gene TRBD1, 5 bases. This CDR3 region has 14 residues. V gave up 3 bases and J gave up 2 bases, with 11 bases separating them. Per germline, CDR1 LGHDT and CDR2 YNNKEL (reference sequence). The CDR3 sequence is CASSHGRTTYEQYF. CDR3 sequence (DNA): TGTGCCAGCAGCCACGGTCGGACAACCTACGAGCAGTACTTC.

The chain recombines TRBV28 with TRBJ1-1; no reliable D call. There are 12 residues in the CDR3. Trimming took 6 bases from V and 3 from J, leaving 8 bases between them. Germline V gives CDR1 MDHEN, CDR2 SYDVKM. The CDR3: CASSSVDTEAFF. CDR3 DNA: TGTGCCAGCAGCTCGGTGGACACTGAAGCTTTCTTT.

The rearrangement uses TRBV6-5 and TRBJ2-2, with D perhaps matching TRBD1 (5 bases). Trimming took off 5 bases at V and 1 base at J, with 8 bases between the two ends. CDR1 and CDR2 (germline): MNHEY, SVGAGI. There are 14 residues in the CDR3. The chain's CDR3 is CASSRTRNTGELFF. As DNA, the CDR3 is TGTGCCAGCAGTCGGACAAGGAACACCGGGGAGCTGTTTTTT.

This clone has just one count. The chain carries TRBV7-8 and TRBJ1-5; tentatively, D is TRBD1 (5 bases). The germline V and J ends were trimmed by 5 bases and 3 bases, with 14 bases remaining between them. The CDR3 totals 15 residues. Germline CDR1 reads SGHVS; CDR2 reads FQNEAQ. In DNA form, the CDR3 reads TGTGCCAGCAGCACTGACAGTCATGTCAATCAGCCCCAGCATTTT. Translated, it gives CASSTDSHVNQPQHF.

The CDR3 DNA sequence: TGTGCCAGCAGCTTGGGAGAGCTTTATTCACCCCTCCACTTT. Translating gives CASSLGELYSPLHF. The chain couples TRBV5-6 to TRBJ1-6; D call uncertain. Trimming pared 0 bases from V and 8 bases from J, leaving 9 bases between. This CDR3 has 14 amino acids. Looked up from germline, CDR1 is SGHDT and CDR2 is YYEEEE. Full variable domain (missing parts from reference TRBV5-6 and TRBJ1-6): DAGVTQSPTHLIKTRGQQVTLRCSPKSGHDTVSWYQQALGQGPQFIFQYYEEEERQRGNFPDRFSGHQFPNYSSELNVNALLLGDSALYLCASSLGELYSPLHFGNGTRLTVT.

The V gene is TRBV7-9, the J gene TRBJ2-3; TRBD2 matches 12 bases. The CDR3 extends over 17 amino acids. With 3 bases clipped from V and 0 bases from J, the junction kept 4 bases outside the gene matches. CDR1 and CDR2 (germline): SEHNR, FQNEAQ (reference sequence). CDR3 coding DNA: TGTGCCAGCAGCTTTATCCTAGCGGGGGGGAGCACAGATACGCAGTATTTT. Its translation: CASSFILAGGSTDTQYF.

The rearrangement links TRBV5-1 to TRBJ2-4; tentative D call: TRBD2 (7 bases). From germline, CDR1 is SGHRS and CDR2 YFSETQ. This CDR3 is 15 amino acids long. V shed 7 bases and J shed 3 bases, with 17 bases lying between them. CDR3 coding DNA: TGCGCCAGCCAGGGTGGGGGGGCTGGCAAAAACATTCAGTACTTC. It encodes CASQGGGAGKNIQYF.

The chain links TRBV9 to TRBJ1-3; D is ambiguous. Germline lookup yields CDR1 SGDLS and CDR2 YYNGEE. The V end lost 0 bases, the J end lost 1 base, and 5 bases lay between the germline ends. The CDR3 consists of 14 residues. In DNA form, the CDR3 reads TGTGCCAGCAGCGTAGCTCAGTCTGGAAACACCATATATTTT. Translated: CASSVAQSGNTIYF.

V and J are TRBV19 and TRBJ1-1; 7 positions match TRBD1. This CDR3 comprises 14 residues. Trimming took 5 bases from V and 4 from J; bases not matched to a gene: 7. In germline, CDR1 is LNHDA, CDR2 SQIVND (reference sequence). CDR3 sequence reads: CASSPGQTSTEAFF. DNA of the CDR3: TGTGCCAGTAGTCCGGGACAGACGAGCACTGAAGCTTTCTTT.

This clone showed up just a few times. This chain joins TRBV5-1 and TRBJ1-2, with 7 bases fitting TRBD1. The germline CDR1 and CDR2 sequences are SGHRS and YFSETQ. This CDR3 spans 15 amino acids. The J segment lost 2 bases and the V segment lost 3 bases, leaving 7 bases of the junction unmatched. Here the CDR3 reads CASSSNRGPNYGYTF. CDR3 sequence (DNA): TGCGCCAGCAGCTCTAACAGGGGCCCAAACTATGGCTACACCTTC. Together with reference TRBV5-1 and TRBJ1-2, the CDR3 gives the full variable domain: KAGVTQTPRYLIKTRGQQVTLSCSPISGHRSVSWYQQTPGQGLQFLFEYFSETQRNKGNFPGRFSGRQFSNSRSEMNVSTLELGDSALYLCASSSNRGPNYGYTFGSGTRLTVV.

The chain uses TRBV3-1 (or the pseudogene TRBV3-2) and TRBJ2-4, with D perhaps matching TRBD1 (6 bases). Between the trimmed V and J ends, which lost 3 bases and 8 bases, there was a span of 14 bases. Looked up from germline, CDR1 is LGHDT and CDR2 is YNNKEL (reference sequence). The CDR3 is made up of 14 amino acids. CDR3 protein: CASSQEQGWDIQYF. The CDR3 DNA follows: TGTGCCAGCAGCCAGGAACAGGGTTGGGACATTCAGTACTTC.

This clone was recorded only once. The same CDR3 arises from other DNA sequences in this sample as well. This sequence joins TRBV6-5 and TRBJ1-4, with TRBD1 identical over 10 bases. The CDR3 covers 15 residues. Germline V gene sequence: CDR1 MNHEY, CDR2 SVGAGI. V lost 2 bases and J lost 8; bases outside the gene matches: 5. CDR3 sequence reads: CASSYTGTGAEKLFF. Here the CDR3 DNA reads TGTGCCAGCAGTTACACCGGGACAGGGGCCGAAAAACTGTTTTTT.